Listed below are T cell receptor beta chains from one sample, sequenced in a study of CD8+CD57+ T cells in acquired aplastic anemia. TCRdb recomputed calls from the reads with MiXCR, one row per CDR3 protein. Of some 170,000 distinct CDR3 sequences in the sample, around half were seen once. Sequencing was done on a sample of sorted CD4+, CD8+, or CD8+CD57+ T cells (not recorded which) from PBMCs. The receptors come from a human donor with aplastic anemia. Both conserved end residues are part of each CDR3. The D gene is left open where the match is weak. Clone size is not always given. Where it is, it says once, few, many or a class for expanded clones.

d_gene,j_gene,abundance,v_gene,CDR3aa,CDR3nt
NA,TRBJ1-2,few,TRBV7-8,CASSPQGGYGYTF,TGTGCCAGCAGCCCCCAGGGAGGCTATGGCTACACCTTC
NA,TRBJ1-2,many,TRBV29-1,CSVETGNYGYTF,TGCAGCGTTGAAACGGGAAACTATGGCTACACCTTC
NA,TRBJ1-5,many,TRBV4-1,CASSQDPETRNNQPQHF,TGCGCCAGCAGCCAAGATCCCGAGACAAGAAACAATCAGCCCCAGCATTTT
NA,TRBJ2-2,many,TRBV7-2,CASSLAGTQGGELFF,TGTGCCAGCAGCTTGGCCGGGACACAAGGCGGGGAGCTGTTTTTT
TRBD2,TRBJ2-1,NA,TRBV11-1,CASSRSSGGSDEQFF,TGTGCCAGCAGCCGTTCTAGCGGGGGGAGCGATGAGCAGTTCTTC
NA,TRBJ2-3,few,TRBV4-2,CASSPTSSSRPGSTQYF,TGTGCCAGCAGCCCCACTAGCAGTTCTCGCCCTGGGAGTACGCAGTATTTT
TRBD2,TRBJ2-3,NA,TRBV7-2,CASSLATTSGGGTDTQYF,TGTGCCAGCAGCTTAGCGACGACTAGCGGGGGGGGCACAGATACGCAGTATTTT
NA,TRBJ2-3,once,TRBV19,CASSNRGGSATDTQYF,TGTGCCAGTAGCAATAGAGGGGGTAGCGCCACAGATACGCAGTATTTT
NA,TRBJ2-3,NA,TRBV24-1,CATSDPRKGLADTQYF,TGTGCCACCAGTGACCCCCGAAAGGGCCTAGCGGATACGCAGTATTTT
TRBD1,TRBJ1-1,many,TRBV15,CATSENPGGRVAFF,TGTGCCACCAGCGAAAACCCAGGGGGCCGGGTAGCTTTCTTT
NA,TRBJ1-3,NA,TRBV25-1,CASGLLGAHGNTMYF,TGTGCCAGCGGCTTGCTGGGGGCGCACGGAAACACCATGTATTTT
TRBD2,TRBJ2-1,NA,TRBV6-2/TRBV6-3,CASRVGGGAYNEQFF,TGTGCCAGCAGGGTTGGCGGGGGGGCCTACAATGAGCAGTTCTTC
TRBD2,TRBJ2-7,NA,TRBV9,CASSVAGTRAYEQYF,TGTGCCAGCAGCGTTGCCGGGACTAGAGCCTACGAGCAGTACTTC
TRBD1,TRBJ1-4,NA,TRBV4-1,CASSQEQGAATNEKLFF,TGCGCCAGCAGCCAAGAGCAGGGGGCGGCCACTAATGAAAAACTGTTTTTT
NA,TRBJ1-1,many,TRBV12-3/TRBV12-4,CASGGGWGTEAFF,TGTGCCAGTGGCGGGGGCTGGGGCACTGAAGCTTTCTTT
NA,TRBJ1-1,NA,TRBV10-3,CATSDKRGSGTEAFF,TGTGCCACCAGCGACAAACGGGGCTCAGGCACTGAAGCTTTCTTT
NA,TRBJ1-5,NA,TRBV5-6,CASSLGQVNRPQHF,TGTGCCAGCAGCTTGGGACAGGTCAATCGGCCCCAGCATTTT
NA,TRBJ2-3,few,TRBV7-2,CASERPPTQYF,TGTGCCAGCGAGAGACCTCCTACGCAGTATTTT
NA,TRBJ1-2,NA,TRBV29-1,CSGSGGYGYTF,TGCAGTGGTTCAGGCGGCTATGGCTACACCTTC
TRBD1,TRBJ1-5,NA,TRBV24-1,CATSDSLAGGQPQHF,TGTGCCACCAGTGATTCTTTGGCAGGGGGACAGCCCCAGCATTTT
NA,TRBJ2-7,NA,TRBV15,CATSPRGLLRLPSYEQYF,TGTGCCACCAGCCCCCGAGGACTATTGCGACTTCCTTCCTACGAGCAGTACTTC
TRBD2,TRBJ2-1,NA,TRBV9,CASSRTSGIANEQFF,TGTGCCAGCAGCCGGACTAGCGGGATAGCAAATGAGCAGTTCTTC
TRBD1,TRBJ2-1,NA,TRBV11-3,CASSLERGRPEQFF,TGTGCCAGCAGCTTAGAGAGGGGGCGCCCCGAGCAGTTCTTC
NA,TRBJ1-2,once,TRBV10-2,CASSGTGLSYGYTF,TGCGCCAGCAGTGGAACAGGGCTCTCCTATGGCTACACCTTC
TRBD1,TRBJ1-6,NA,TRBV20-1,CSARTGESPLHF,TGCAGTGCTAGGACAGGGGAATCACCCCTCCACTTT
NA,TRBJ2-3,many,TRBV7-6,CASSLAGFRADTQYF,TGTGCCAGCAGCTTGGCGGGGTTTAGGGCAGATACGCAGTATTTT
NA,TRBJ2-5,NA,TRBV3-1,CASSQERSRKGETQYF,TGTGCCAGCAGCCAAGAACGGAGTAGAAAGGGAGAGACCCAGTACTTC
TRBD2,TRBJ2-3,many,TRBV20-1,CSAREYGGGTDTQYF,TGCAGTGCTAGAGAGTACGGGGGGGGCACAGATACGCAGTATTTT
NA,TRBJ1-1,NA,TRBV7-3,CASSSKSDTEAFF,TGTGCCAGCAGCTCTAAATCGGACACTGAAGCTTTCTTT
TRBD2,TRBJ2-3,few,TRBV12-3/TRBV12-4,CASTSGGGGCTDTQYF,TGTGCCAGCACCTCCGGTGGGGGGGGGTGCACAGATACGCAGTATTTT
NA,TRBJ1-5,NA,TRBV2,CASKTEVSNQPQHF,TGTGCCAGCAAAACGGAGGTGAGCAATCAGCCCCAGCATTTT
TRBD2,TRBJ2-7,NA,TRBV20-1,CSARTSGLYEQYF,TGCAGTGCTAGGACTAGCGGCCTCTACGAGCAGTACTTC
NA,TRBJ2-2,once,TRBV13,CASSHAWANTGELFF,TGTGCCAGCAGCCACGCTTGGGCGAACACCGGGGAGCTGTTTTTT
NA,TRBJ2-6,once,TRBV7-2,CASSLALGQGASGANVLTF,TGTGCCAGCAGCTTAGCTTTGGGGCAGGGAGCATCTGGGGCCAACGTCCTGACTTTC
TRBD1,TRBJ1-6,many,TRBV19,CASSGLPGQGNSPLHF,TGTGCCAGTAGCGGTTTACCGGGACAGGGGAATTCACCCCTCCACTTT
TRBD2,TRBJ2-7,NA,TRBV20-1,CSARVREAGEQYF,TGCAGTGCTAGAGTCCGGGAGGCGGGCGAGCAGTACTTC
TRBD2,TRBJ2-7,NA,TRBV20-1,CSAPGITSGSYEQYF,TGCAGTGCCCCCGGCATTACTAGCGGCTCCTACGAGCAGTACTTC
NA,TRBJ2-7,NA,TRBV20-1,CSARGGADYEQYF,TGCAGTGCTAGAGGGGGGGCAGACTACGAGCAGTACTTC
TRBD2,TRBJ2-2,many,TRBV12-3/TRBV12-4,CASSSDVAGAGELFF,TGTGCCAGCAGTTCGGATGTAGCGGGGGCGGGGGAGCTGTTTTTT
NA,TRBJ2-5,many,TRBV29-1,CSGQTTQETQYF,TGCAGTGGACAGACGACTCAAGAGACCCAGTACTTC
NA,TRBJ2-7,NA,TRBV7-2,CASSLAMVLSYEQYF,TGTGCCAGCAGCTTAGCTATGGTCCTTTCCTACGAGCAGTACTTC
NA,TRBJ1-5,few,TRBV10-2,CASRDKSQPQHF,TGCGCCAGCAGGGACAAATCACAGCCCCAGCATTTT
TRBD1,TRBJ1-2,many,TRBV6-5,CASSYSTGEGYTF,TGTGCCAGCAGTTACTCGACAGGGGAAGGCTACACCTTC
NA,TRBJ2-7,many,TRBV5-1,CASSLEGEYYEQYF,TGCGCCAGCAGCTTGGAAGGGGAGTACTACGAGCAGTACTTC
TRBD2,TRBJ2-1,many,TRBV19,CASRVMGGGNNEQFF,TGTGCCAGTAGAGTAATGGGGGGAGGGAACAATGAGCAGTTCTTC
TRBD1,TRBJ1-1,NA,TRBV29-1,CSVGTGVVNTEAFF,TGCAGCGTTGGGACAGGAGTCGTGAACACTGAAGCTTTCTTT
TRBD1,TRBJ1-5,NA,TRBV7-9,CASIRGNQPQHF,TGTGCCAGCATCAGGGGGAACCAGCCCCAGCATTTT
NA,TRBJ1-2,NA,TRBV19,CASSIRGTDGYTF,TGTGCCAGTAGTATAAGAGGGACGGATGGCTACACCTTC
NA,TRBJ1-2,NA,TRBV29-1,CSVEGPGRYGYTF,TGCAGCGTTGAAGGACCGGGACGTTATGGCTACACCTTC
NA,TRBJ1-2,NA,TRBV5-1,CASSLGRGGYTF,TGCGCCAGCAGCTTGGGTCGGGGTGGCTACACCTTC
NA,TRBJ2-4,many,TRBV5-4,CASSLGGLAKNIQYF,TGTGCCAGCAGCTTGGGGGGTTTAGCCAAAAACATTCAGTACTTC
TRBD2,TRBJ2-5,NA,TRBV24-1,CATAGGQRTSGAETQYF,TGTGCCACCGCCGGGGGGCAAAGGACTAGCGGGGCTGAGACCCAGTACTTC
NA,TRBJ1-2,many,TRBV2,CASSDGVRITYGYTF,TGTGCCAGCAGTGATGGTGTCCGAATAACCTATGGCTACACCTTC
NA,TRBJ1-2,NA,TRBV20-1,CSARGRAPGYTF,TGCAGTGCTAGGGGTCGGGCGCCGGGCTACACCTTC
TRBD1,TRBJ2-5,NA,TRBV29-1,CSGSQTGGETQYF,TGCAGCGGTAGCCAGACAGGGGGAGAGACCCAGTACTTC
NA,TRBJ2-5,NA,TRBV12-3/TRBV12-4,CASSLNEGETQYF,TGTGCCAGCAGTTTAAACGAGGGAGAGACCCAGTACTTC
NA,TRBJ2-7,NA,TRBV28,CASSLDGGTYEQYF,TGTGCCAGCAGCCTCGACGGAGGTACCTACGAGCAGTACTTC
TRBD1,TRBJ1-5,NA,TRBV19,CASSTTGANQPQHF,TGTGCCAGTAGTACGACAGGGGCCAATCAGCCCCAGCATTTT